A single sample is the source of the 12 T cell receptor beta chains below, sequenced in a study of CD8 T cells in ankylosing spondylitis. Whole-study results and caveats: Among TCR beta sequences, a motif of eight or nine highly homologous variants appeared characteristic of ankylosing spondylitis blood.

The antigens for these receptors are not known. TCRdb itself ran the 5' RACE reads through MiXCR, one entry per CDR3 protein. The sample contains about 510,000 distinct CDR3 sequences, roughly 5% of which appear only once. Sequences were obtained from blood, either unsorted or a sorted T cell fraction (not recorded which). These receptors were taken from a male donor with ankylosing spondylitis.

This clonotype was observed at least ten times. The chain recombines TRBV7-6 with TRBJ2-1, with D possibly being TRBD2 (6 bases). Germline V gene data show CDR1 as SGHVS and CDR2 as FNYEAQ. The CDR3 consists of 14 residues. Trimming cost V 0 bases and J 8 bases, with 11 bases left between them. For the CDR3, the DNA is TGTGCCAGCAGCTTAGCGGGAGGTATATATGAGCAGTTCTTC. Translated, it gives CASSLAGGIYEQFF.

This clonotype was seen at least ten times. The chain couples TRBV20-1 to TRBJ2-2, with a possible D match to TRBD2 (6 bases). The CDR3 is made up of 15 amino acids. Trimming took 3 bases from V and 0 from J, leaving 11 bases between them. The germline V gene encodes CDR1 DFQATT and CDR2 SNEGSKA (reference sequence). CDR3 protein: CSAREGRANTGELFF. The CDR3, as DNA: TGCAGTGCTAGGGAGGGACGGGCGAACACCGGGGAGCTGTTTTTT.

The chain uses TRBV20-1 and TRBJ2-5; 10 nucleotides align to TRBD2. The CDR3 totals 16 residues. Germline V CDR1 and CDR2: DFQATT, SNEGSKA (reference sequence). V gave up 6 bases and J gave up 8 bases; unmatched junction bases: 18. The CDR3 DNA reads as TGCAGTGCCCCACCCCTAGCGGGAGTTCGCGGAGAAACCCAGTACTTC. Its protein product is CSAPPLAGVRGETQYF.

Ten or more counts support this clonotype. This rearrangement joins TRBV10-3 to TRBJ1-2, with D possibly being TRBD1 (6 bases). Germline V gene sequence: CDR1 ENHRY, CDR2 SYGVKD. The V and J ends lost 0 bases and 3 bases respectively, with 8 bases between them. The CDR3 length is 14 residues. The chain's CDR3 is CAISESAGDYGYTF. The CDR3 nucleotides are TGTGCCATCAGTGAGTCGGCAGGGGACTATGGCTACACCTTC.

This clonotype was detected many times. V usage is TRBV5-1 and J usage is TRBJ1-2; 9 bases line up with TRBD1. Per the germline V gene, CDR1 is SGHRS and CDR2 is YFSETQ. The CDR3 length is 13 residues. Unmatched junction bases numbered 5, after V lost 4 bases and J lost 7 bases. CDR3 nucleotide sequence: TGCGCCAGCAGCACCCGGGACAGGGCTGGCTACACCTTC. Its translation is CASSTRDRAGYTF.

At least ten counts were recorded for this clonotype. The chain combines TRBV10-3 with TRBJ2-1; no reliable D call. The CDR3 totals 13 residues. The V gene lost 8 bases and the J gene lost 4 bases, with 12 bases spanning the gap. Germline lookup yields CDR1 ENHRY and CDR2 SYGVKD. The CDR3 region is CAIAVSTYNEQFF. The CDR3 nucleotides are TGTGCCATCGCAGTTTCGACTTACAATGAGCAGTTCTTC.

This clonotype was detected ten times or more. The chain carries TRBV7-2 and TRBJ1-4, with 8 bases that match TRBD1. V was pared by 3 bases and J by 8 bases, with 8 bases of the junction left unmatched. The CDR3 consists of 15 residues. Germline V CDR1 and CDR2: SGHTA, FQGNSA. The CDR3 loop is CASSFHQGAAEKLFF. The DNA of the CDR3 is TGTGCCAGCAGCTTCCACCAGGGGGCTGCCGAAAAACTGTTTTTT. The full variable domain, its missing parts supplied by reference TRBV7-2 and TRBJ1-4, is GAGVSQSPSNKVTEKGKDVELRCDPISGHTALYWYRQSLGQGLEFLIYFQGNSAPDKSGLPSDRFSAERTGGSVSTLTIQRTQQEDSAVYLCASSFHQGAAEKLFFGSGTQLSVL.

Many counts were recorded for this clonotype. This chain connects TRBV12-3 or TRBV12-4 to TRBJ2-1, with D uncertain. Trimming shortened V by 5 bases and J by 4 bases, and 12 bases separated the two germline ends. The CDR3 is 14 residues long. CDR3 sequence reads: CASSRVAGYNEQFF. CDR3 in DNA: TGTGCCAGCAGTCGAGTAGCAGGATACAATGAGCAGTTCTTC.

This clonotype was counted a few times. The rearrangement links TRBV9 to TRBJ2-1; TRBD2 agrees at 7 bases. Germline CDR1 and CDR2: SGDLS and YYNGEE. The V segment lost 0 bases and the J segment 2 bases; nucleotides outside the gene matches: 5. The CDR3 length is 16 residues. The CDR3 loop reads CASSVVLGGTYNEQFF. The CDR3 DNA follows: TGTGCCAGCAGCGTAGTTTTGGGAGGGACCTACAATGAGCAGTTCTTC.

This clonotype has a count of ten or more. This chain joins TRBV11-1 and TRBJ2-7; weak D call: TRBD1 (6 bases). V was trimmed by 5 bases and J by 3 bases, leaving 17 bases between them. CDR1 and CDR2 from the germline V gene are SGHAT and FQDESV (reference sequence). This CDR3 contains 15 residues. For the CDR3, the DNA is TGTGCCAGCAGCATTCAGGGGCGCGGATACTACGAGCAGTACTTC. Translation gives CASSIQGRGYYEQYF.

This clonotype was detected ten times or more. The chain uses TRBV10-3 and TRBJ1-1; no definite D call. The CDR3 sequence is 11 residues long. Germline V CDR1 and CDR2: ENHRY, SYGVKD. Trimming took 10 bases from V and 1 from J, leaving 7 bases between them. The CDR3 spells CATLENTEAFF. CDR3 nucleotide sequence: TGTGCCACCCTAGAGAACACTGAAGCTTTCTTT.

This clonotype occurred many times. The CDR3 DNA is TGTGCCAGCAGCCAAGATCTTTATGGCTACACCTTC. Protein: CASSQDLYGYTF. This sequence joins TRBV4-2 and TRBJ1-2; D not resolved. The V end lost 0 bases, the J end lost 5 bases, and 4 bases lay between the germline ends. The germline CDR1 and CDR2 sequences are LGHNA and YNFKEQ. The CDR3 is 12 residues long.